This TCR beta chain was sequenced in a study of shared clonotypes between healthy human individuals. Study observations and caveats: A generally larger estimated richness was seen in naive subsets than in memory subsets.

Only in-frame clones appear in the TCRdb table, and some are missing; sequencing was by immunoSEQ multiplex PCR. Of millions of clones listed, over 85% are singletons. Trimming removed 5 bases from V and 0 bases from J; junction bases left unmatched: 16. Germline CDR1 is MNHEY and CDR2 is SMNVEV (reference sequence). There are 19 residues in the CDR3. Worth noting for this clone: The antigen remains unidentified.

Material: naive CD4+ T cells sorted from blood. Subset here: CD45RA+ positively selected. The receptor was isolated from a man aged 18-30 years in good health. The chain carries TRBV27 and TRBJ1-5; 7 bases match TRBD1. The CDR3 bases are TGTGCCAGCAGTCTCACCGGGACAGCTAACCCTTATAGCAATCAGCCCCAGCATTTT. Translation gives CASSLTGTANPYSNQPQHF.